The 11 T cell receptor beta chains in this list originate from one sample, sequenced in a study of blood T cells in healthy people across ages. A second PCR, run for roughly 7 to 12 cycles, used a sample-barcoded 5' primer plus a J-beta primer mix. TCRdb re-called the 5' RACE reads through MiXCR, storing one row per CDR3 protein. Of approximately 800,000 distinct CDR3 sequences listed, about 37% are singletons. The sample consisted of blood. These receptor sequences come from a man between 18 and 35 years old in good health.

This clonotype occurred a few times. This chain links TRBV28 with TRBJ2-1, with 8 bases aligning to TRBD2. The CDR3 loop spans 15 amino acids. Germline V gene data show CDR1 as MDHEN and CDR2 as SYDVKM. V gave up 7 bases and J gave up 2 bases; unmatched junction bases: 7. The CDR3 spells CASTLGGGTYNEQFF. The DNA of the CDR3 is TGTGCCAGCACCCTCGGGGGGGGGACCTACAATGAGCAGTTCTTC.

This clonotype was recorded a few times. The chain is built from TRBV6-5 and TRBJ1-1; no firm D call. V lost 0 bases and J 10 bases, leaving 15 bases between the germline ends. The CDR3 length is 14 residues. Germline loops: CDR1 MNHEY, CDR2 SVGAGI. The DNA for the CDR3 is TGTGCCAGCAGTTACTCGACGGGGTCTCTTACAGCTTTCTTT. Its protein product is CASSYSTGSLTAFF.

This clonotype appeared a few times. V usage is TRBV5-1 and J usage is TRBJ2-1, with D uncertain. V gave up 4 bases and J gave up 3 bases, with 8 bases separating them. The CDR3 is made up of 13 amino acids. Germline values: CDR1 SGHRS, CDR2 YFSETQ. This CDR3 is CASSVTDYNEQFF. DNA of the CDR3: TGCGCCAGCAGCGTCACAGACTACAATGAGCAGTTCTTC.

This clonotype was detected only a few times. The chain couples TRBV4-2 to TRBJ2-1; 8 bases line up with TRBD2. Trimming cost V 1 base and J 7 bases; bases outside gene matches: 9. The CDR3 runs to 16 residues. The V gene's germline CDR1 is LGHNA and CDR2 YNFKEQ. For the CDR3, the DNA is TGTGCCAGCAGCCAAGTAGGCGGGGGGCGATTGAATGAGCAGTTCTTC. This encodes CASSQVGGGRLNEQFF.

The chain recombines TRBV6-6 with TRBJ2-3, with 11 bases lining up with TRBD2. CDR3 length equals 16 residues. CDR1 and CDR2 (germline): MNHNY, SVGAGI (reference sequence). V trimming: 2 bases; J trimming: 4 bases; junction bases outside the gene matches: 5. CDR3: CASSYILAGDADTQYF. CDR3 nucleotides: TGTGCCAGCAGTTACATACTAGCGGGAGACGCAGATACGCAGTATTTT.

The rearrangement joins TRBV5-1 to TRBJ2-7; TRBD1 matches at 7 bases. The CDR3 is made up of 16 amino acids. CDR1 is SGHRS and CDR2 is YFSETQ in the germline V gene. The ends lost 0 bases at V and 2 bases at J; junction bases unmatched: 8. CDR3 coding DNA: TGCGCCAGCAGCTTGGGGCCGGGACAGAACACCTACGAGCAGTACTTC. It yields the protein CASSLGPGQNTYEQYF.

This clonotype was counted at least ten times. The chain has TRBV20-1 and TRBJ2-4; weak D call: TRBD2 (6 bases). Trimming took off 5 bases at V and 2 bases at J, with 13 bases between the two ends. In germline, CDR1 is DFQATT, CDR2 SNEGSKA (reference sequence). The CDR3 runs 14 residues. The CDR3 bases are TGCAGTGCTTTGGGCGGGACGTCCAAAAACATTCAGTACTTC. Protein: CSALGGTSKNIQYF.

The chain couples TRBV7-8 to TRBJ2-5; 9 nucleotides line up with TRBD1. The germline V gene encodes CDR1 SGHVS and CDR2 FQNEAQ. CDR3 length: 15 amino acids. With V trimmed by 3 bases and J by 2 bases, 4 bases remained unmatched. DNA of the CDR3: TGTGCCAGCAGCTTGGACAGGGGTTGGCAAGAGACCCAGTACTTC. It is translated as CASSLDRGWQETQYF. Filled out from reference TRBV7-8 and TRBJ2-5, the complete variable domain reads GAGVSQSPRYKVAKRGQDVALRCDPISGHVSLFWYQQALGQGPEFLTYFQNEAQLDKSGLPSDRFFAERPEGSVSTLKIQRTQQEDSAVYLCASSLDRGWQETQYFGPGTRLLVL.

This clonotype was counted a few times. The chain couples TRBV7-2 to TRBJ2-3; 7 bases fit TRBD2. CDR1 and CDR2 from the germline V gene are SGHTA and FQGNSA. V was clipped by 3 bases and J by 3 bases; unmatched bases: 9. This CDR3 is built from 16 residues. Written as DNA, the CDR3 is TGTGCCAGCAGCTTGGCTAGCGGTCCTTCAACAGATACGCAGTATTTT. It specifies CASSLASGPSTDTQYF. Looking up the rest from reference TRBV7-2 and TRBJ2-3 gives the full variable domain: GAGVSQSPSNKVTEKGKDVELRCDPISGHTALYWYRQSLGQGLEFLIYFQGNSAPDKSGLPSDRFSAERTGGSVSTLTIQRTQQEDSAVYLCASSLASGPSTDTQYFGPGTRLTVL.

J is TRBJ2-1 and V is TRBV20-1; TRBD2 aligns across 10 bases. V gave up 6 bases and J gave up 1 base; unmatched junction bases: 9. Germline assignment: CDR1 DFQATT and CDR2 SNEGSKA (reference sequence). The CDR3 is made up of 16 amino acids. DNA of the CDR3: TGCAGTGCCGGCGGGTGGACTAGCGGATCCTACAATGAGCAGTTCTTC. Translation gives CSAGGWTSGSYNEQFF.

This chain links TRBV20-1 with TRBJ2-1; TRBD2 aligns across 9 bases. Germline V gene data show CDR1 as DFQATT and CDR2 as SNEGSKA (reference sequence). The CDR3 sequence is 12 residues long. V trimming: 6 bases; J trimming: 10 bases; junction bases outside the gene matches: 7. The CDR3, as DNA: TGCAGTGCGCCCGCTAGCGGGACAGAGCAGTTCTTC. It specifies CSAPASGTEQFF.